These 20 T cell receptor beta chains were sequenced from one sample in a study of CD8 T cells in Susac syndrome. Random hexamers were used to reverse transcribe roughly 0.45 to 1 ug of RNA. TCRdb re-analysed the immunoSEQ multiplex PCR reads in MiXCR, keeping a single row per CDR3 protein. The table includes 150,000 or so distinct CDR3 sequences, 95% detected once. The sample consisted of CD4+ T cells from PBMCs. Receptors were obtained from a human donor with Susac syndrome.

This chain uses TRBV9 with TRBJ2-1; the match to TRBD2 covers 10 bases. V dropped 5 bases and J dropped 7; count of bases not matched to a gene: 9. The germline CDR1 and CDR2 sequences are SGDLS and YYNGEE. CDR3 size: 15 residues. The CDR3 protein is CASSQSGGGWNEQFF. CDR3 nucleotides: TGTGCCAGCAGTCAAAGCGGGGGGGGGTGGAATGAGCAGTTCTTC.

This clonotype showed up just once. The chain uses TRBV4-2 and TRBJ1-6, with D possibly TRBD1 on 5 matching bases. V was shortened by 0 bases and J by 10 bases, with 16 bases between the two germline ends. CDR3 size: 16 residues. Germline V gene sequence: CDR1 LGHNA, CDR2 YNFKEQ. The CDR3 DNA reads TGTGCCAGCAGCCAAGATAATCCGGTGGAGGGGTCACCCCTCCACTTT. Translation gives CASSQDNPVEGSPLHF.

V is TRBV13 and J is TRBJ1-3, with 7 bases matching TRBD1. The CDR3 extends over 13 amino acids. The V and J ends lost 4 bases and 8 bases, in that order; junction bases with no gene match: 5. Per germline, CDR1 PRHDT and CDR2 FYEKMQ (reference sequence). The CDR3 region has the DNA TGTGCCAGCAGCTACGACAGGGAGGACACCATATATTTT. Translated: CASSYDREDTIYF. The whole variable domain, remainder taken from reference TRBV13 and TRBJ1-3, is AAGVIQSPRHLIKEKRETATLKCYPIPRHDTVYWYQQGPGQDPQFLISFYEKMQSDKGSIPDRFSAQQFSDYHSELNMSSLELGDSALYFCASSYDREDTIYFGEGSWLTVV.

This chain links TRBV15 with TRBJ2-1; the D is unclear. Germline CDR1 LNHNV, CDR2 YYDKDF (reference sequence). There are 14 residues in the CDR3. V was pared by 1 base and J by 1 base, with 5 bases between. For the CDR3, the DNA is TGTGCCACCAGCAGAGGCGGATCCTACAATGAGCAGTTCTTC. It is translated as CATSRGGSYNEQFF.

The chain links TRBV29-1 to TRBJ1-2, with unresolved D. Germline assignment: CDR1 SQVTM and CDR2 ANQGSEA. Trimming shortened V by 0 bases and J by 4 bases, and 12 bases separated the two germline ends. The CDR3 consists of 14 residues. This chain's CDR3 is CSVEDRRRIYGYTF. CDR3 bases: TGCAGCGTTGAAGATAGGAGACGGATCTATGGCTACACCTTC.

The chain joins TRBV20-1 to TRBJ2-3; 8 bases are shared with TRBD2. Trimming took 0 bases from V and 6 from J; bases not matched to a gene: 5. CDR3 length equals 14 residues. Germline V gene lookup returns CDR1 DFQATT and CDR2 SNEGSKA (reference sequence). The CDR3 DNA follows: TGCAGTGCTAGAGATGTAGCGGGGAAGGATACGCAGTATTTT. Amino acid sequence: CSARDVAGKDTQYF.

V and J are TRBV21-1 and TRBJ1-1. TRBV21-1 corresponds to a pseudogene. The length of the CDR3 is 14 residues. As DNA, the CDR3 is TGTGCCAGCAGCAAAGGACGAAGGGACACTGAAGCTTTCTTT. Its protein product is CASSKGRRDTEAFF.

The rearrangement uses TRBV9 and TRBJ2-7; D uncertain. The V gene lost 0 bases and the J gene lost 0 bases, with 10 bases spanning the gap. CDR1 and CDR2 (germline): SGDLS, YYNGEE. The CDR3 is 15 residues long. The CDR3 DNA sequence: TGTGCCAGCAGCGTAGGAAGTAGGGCCTCCTACGAGCAGTACTTC. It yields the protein CASSVGSRASYEQYF.

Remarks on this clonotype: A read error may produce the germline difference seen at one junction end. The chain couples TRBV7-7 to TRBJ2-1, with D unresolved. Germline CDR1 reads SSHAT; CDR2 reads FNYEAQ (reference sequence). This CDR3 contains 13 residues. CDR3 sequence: CASSLESRSEQFF. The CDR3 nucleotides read TGTGCTAGCAGCTTAGAGTCGAGAAGTGAGCAGTTCTTC.

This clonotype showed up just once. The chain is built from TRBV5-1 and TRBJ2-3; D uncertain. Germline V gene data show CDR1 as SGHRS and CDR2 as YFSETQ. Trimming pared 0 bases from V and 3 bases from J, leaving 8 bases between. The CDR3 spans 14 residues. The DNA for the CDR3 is TGCGCCAGCAGCTTGGCCTTGGGGACAGATACGCAGTATTTT. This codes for CASSLALGTDTQYF.

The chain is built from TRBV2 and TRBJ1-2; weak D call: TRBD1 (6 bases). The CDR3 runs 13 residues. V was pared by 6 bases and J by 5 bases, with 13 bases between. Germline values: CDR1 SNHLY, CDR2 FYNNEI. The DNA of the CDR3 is TGTGCCAGCAGAGCAGGACAGCCATATGGCTACACCTTC. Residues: CASRAGQPYGYTF.

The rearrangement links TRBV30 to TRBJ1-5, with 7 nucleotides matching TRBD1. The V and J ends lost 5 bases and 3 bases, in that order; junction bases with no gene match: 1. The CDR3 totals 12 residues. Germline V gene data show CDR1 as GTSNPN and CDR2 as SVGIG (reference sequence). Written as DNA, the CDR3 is TGTGCCTGGGACAGGGACAATCAGCCCCAGCATTTT. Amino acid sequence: CAWDRDNQPQHF. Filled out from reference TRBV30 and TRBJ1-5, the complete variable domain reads SQTIHQWPATLVQPVGSPLSLECTVEGTSNPNLYWYRQAAGRGLQLLFYSVGIGQISSEVPQNLSASRPQDRQFILSSKKLLLSDSGFYLCAWDRDNQPQHFGDGTRLSIL.

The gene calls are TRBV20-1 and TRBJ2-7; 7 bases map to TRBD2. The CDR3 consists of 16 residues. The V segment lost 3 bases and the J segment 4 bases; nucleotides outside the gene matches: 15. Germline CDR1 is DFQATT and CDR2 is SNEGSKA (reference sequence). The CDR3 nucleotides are TGCAGTGCTAGCGCCCAACTAGCGTTCGGGTCATACGAGCAGTACTTC. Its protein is CSASAQLAFGSYEQYF.

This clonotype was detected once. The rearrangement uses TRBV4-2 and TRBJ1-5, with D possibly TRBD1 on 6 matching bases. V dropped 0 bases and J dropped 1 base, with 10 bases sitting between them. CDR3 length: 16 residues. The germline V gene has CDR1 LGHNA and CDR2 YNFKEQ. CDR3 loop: CASSQEGGWSNQPQHF. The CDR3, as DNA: TGTGCCAGCAGCCAAGAGGGGGGCTGGAGCAATCAGCCCCAGCATTTT.

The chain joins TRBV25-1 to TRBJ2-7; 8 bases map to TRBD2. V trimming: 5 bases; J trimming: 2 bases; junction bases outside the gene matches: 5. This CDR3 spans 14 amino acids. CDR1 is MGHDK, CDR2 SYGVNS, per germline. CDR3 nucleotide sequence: TGTGCCAGCAGTAGCCAGCGGGGGACCTACGAGCAGTACTTC. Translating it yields CASSSQRGTYEQYF.

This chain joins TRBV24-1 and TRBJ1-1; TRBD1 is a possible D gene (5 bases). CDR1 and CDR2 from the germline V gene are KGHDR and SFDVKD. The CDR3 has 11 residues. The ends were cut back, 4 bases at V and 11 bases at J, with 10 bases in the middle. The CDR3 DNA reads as TGTGCCACCAGTGAGGGACTAACGGCTTTCTTT. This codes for CATSEGLTAFF.

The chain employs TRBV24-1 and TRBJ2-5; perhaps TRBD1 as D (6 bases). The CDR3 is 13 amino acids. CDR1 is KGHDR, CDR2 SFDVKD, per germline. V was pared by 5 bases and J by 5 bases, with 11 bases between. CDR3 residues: CATSGGGRETQYF. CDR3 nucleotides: TGTGCCACCAGTGGAGGGGGACGGGAGACCCAGTACTTC.

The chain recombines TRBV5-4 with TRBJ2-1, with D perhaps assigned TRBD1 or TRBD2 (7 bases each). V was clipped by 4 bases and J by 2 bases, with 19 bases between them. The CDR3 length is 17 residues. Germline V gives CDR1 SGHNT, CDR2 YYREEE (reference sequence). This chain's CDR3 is CASSAGDRSLTYNEQFF. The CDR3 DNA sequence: TGTGCCAGCAGCGCGGGGGACAGATCCCTTACCTACAATGAGCAGTTCTTC. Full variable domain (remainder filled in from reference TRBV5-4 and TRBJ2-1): ETGVTQSPTHLIKTRGQQVTLRCSSQSGHNTVSWYQQALGQGPQFIFQYYREEENGRGNFPPRFSGLQFPNYSSELNVNALELDDSALYLCASSAGDRSLTYNEQFFGPGTRLTVL.

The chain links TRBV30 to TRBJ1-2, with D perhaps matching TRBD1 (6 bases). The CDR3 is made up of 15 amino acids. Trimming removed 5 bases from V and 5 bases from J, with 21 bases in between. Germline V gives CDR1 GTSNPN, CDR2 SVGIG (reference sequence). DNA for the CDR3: TGTGCCTGGGACCGGGACACCGGAGGTGTGTATGGCTACACCTTC. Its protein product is CAWDRDTGGVYGYTF.

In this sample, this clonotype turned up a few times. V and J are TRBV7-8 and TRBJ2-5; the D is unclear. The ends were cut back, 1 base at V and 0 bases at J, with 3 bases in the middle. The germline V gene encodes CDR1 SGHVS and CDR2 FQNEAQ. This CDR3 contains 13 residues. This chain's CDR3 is CASSLEYQETQYF. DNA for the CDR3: TGTGCCAGCAGCTTAGAGTACCAAGAGACCCAGTACTTC.